This T cell receptor (beta chain) was captured in a study of blood T cell repertoires in COVID-19. In the study overall: Donors in the United States, Italy and Spain gave samples during acute or convalescent COVID-19.

Germline values: CDR1 SNHLY, CDR2 FYNNEI. The V end was cut by 6 bases, the J end by 2 bases, with 8 bases between. This CDR3 region has 13 residues. This clone showed up just once. Repertoires were generated with immunoSEQ multiplex PCR, while TCRdb's copy carries only in-frame clones and drops some. The table lists roughly 230,000 clones, roughly four fifths of them singletons. The receptor's source is a woman aged 55-75 years who had recovered from COVID-19. The sample taken for sequencing was PBMCs or T cells enriched from blood (not recorded which). The V call is TRBV2, the J call TRBJ1-3, with D possibly TRBD1 on 6 matching bases. CDR3: CASSTGPGNTIYF. The CDR3 DNA reads TGTGCCAGCAGCACAGGGCCTGGAAACACCATATATTTT.